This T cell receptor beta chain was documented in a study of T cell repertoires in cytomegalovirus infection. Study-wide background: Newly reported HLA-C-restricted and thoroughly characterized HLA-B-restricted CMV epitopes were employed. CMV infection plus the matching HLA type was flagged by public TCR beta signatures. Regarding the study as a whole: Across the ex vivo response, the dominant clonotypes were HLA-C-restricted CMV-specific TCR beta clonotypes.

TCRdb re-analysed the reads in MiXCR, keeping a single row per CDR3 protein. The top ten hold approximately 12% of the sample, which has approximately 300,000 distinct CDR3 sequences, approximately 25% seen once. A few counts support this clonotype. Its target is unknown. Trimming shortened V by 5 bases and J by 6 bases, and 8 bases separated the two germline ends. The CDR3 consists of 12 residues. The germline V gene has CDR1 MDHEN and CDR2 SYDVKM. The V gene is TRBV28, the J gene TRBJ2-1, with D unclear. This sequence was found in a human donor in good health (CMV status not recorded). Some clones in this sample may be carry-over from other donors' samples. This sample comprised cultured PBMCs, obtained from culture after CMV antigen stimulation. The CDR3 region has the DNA TGTGCCAGCAGTCTTGATACCAATGAGCAGTTCTTC. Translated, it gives CASSLDTNEQFF.